The rows below give T cell receptor beta chains drawn from one sample of a study of CD8+ T cells in alopecia areata. Data came from immunoSEQ multiplex PCR; TCRdb stores just in-frame clones and leaves some out. Here the sample spans around 70,000 clones, approximately 29% being singletons. Sequenced material: CD8+ T cells sorted from blood, taken at week 4, from a patient treated with tofacitinib. These receptors were taken from a human donor with alopecia areata. Each CDR3 is given with its conserved first and last residue. Each record gives: J gene, D gene, V gene, clone size, CDR3 protein, CDR3 DNA. D genes are given only for firm matches. Clone size appears in some rows only: once, few, many, or a class for an expanded clone.

TRBJ1-5 - TRBV30 - CAWSAGQSNQPQHF TGTGCCTGGAGCGCAGGACAAAGCAATCAGCCCCAGCATTTT
TRBJ2-1 - TRBV25-1 - CASSEYKVASEQFF TGTGCCAGCAGTGAATATAAGGTGGCCTCGGAGCAGTTCTTC
TRBJ1-1 - TRBV6-6 - CASKLNTEAFF TGTGCCAGCAAACTGAACACTGAAGCTTTCTTT
TRBJ2-1 TRBD2 TRBV27 - CASSSGTSGHEQFF TGTGCCAGCAGTTCGGGGACTAGCGGGCATGAGCAGTTCTTC
TRBJ2-2 TRBD2 TRBV9 - CASSVGLAGDTGELFF TGTGCCAGCAGCGTAGGCCTAGCGGGAGACACCGGGGAGCTGTTTTTT
TRBJ2-1 TRBD2 TRBV30 - CAWSVQLGLAGNNEQFF TGTGCCTGGAGCGTTCAACTGGGGCTAGCGGGGAACAATGAGCAGTTCTTC
TRBJ2-6 - TRBV7-8 - CASSLGSNGANVLTF TGTGCCAGCAGCTTGGGCTCGAATGGGGCCAACGTCCTGACTTTC
TRBJ1-1 - TRBV6-5 - CASTTNTEAFF TGTGCCAGCACCACCAACACTGAAGCTTTCTTT
TRBJ1-5 - TRBV6-1 - CASSLDTTPQHF TGTGCCAGCAGTCTGGACACAACGCCCCAGCATTTT
TRBJ2-7 TRBD1 TRBV30 few CAWSVGQGAVEQYF TGTGCCTGGAGTGTAGGTCAGGGGGCGGTCGAGCAGTACTTC
TRBJ2-3 - TRBV29-1 - CSVPGDTQYF TGCAGCGTTCCCGGAGATACGCAGTATTTT
TRBJ1-3 - TRBV28 few CASISATRGKPGNTIYF TGTGCCAGCATCTCCGCGACCCGGGGCAAACCGGGAAACACCATATATTTT
TRBJ1-5 - TRBV7-8 - CASSLDRNQPQHF TGTGCCAGCAGCTTAGACCGCAATCAGCCCCAGCATTTT
TRBJ2-1 - TRBV5-1 - CASSLGPSTHNEQFF TGCGCCAGCAGCTTGGGCCCCAGTACCCACAATGAGCAGTTCTTC
TRBJ1-2 - TRBV30 - CAWSVYAGDAYGYTF TGTGCCTGGAGTGTATACGCCGGTGATGCCTATGGCTACACCTTC
TRBJ2-1 TRBD2 TRBV19 few CASCPGGLSNEQFF TGTGCCAGTTGTCCGGGAGGGCTTTCCAATGAGCAGTTCTTC
TRBJ2-7 TRBD2 TRBV10-3 few CASSYSASGSYEQYF TGTGCCAGCAGTTACTCGGCTAGCGGGAGCTACGAGCAGTACTTC
TRBJ2-2 TRBD2 TRBV29-1 few CGSLAGNTGELFF TGCGGCTCACTAGCGGGAAACACCGGGGAGCTGTTTTTT
TRBJ2-5 - TRBV5-1 - CASSPDPGQETQYF TGCGCCAGCAGCCCGGACCCGGGACAAGAGACCCAGTACTTC
TRBJ2-2 - TRBV10-2 few CPRLGELFF TGCCCTCGACTGGGGGAGCTGTTTTTT
TRBJ2-7 TRBD1 TRBV6-5 - CASSATGDGDEQYF TGTGCCAGCAGTGCCACAGGGGATGGGGACGAGCAGTACTTC
TRBJ2-6 TRBD2 TRBV27 - CASSSSGFSGANVLTF TGTGCCAGCAGTTCTAGCGGGTTCTCTGGGGCCAACGTCCTGACTTTC
TRBJ2-1 - TRBV29-1 - CSVDLGRGPSYNEQFF TGCAGCGTTGATCTTGGGCGGGGACCCTCCTACAATGAGCAGTTCTTC
TRBJ2-1 - TRBV10-3 - CAISGLVNNEQFF TGTGCCATCAGCGGACTGGTTAACAATGAGCAGTTCTTC
TRBJ2-5 - TRBV7-9 - CASSFGSAQETQYF TGTGCCAGCAGCTTCGGTAGCGCTCAAGAGACCCAGTACTTC
TRBJ2-1 TRBD1 TRBV7-2 - CASSLVTGPNEQFF TGTGCCAGCAGCTTAGTGACAGGGCCCAATGAGCAGTTCTTC
TRBJ1-4 - TRBV4-3 few CASSQDAGRTNEKLFF TGCGCCAGCAGCCAAGACGCGGGGAGGACTAATGAAAAACTGTTTTTT
TRBJ2-7 - TRBV7-6 - CASSLGGVEQYF TGTGCCAGCAGCTTAGGAGGGGTCGAGCAGTACTTC
TRBJ2-7 - TRBV29-1 few CSALEDYEQYF TGCAGCGCTCTAGAGGACTACGAGCAGTACTTC
TRBJ2-2 - TRBV29-1 few CSAWDTGELFF TGCAGCGCCTGGGACACCGGGGAGCTGTTTTTT
TRBJ2-2 - TRBV27 - CASGRPRTGELFF TGTGCCAGCGGGCGGCCGAGGACCGGGGAGCTGTTTTTT
TRBJ2-6 - TRBV6-5 few CASSHRSSGANVLTF TGTGCCAGCAGCCACAGGAGCTCTGGGGCCAACGTCCTGACTTTC
TRBJ1-5 TRBD1 TRBV9 - CASSTGYNQPQHF TGTGCCAGCTCGACAGGGTACAATCAGCCCCAGCATTTT
TRBJ1-2 - TRBV14 few CASSPTGGYGYTF TGTGCCAGCAGCCCCACGGGAGGCTATGGCTACACCTTC
TRBJ2-7 TRBD1 TRBV2 few CASRGQGASYEQYF TGTGCCAGCAGAGGACAGGGGGCCTCGTACGAGCAGTACTTC
TRBJ2-1 TRBD2 TRBV6-6 - CATEREAHNEQFF TGTGCCACTGAGCGGGAAGCGCACAATGAGCAGTTCTTC
TRBJ2-3 - TRBV19 few CASMELASTDTQYF TGTGCCAGCATGGAGTTGGCTAGCACAGATACGCAGTATTTT
TRBJ2-7 - TRBV7-2 - CASSFGNEQYF TGTGCCAGCAGCTTCGGGAACGAGCAGTACTTC
TRBJ2-1 - TRBV6-5 few CASTTGGEQFF TGTGCCAGCACCACAGGAGGGGAGCAGTTCTTC
TRBJ2-5 - TRBV5-6 few CASSLSRVLETQYF TGTGCCAGCAGCTTGAGTCGTGTCTTGGAGACCCAGTACTTC